The clone carrying this T cell receptor beta chain turned up a few times. A second PCR, run for roughly 7 to 11 cycles, used a sample-barcoded 5' primer plus a J-beta primer mix. TCRdb analysed the 5' RACE reads with MiXCR anew, one entry per CDR3 protein. The table includes 800,000 to 900,000 distinct CDR3 sequences, 62% detected once. Germline loops: CDR1 DFQATT, CDR2 SNEGSKA (reference sequence). The CDR3 sequence is 13 residues long. Trimming shortened V by 3 bases and J by 4 bases, and 10 bases separated the two germline ends. The record originates from a study of blood T cells in healthy people across ages.

The chain carries TRBV20-1 and TRBJ2-1; D might be TRBD2 (6 bases). The TCR originated in a young man in good health. Sequences were obtained from blood. Written as DNA, the CDR3 is TGCAGTGCTAGGGGGAGGTTTTACAATGAGCAGTTCTTC. Translating it yields CSARGRFYNEQFF.